The 28 T cell receptor beta chains reported below all come from one sample, sequenced in a study of blood T cell repertoires in COVID-19 (dated by TCRdb to the early 2020s). The library relied on the immunoSEQ multiplex PCR assay. As stored in TCRdb, this immuneACCESS dataset retains in-frame rearrangements with V and J assigned. A fraction of the clones does not appear; measured against another copy, unresolved V genes explain less than half of the discrepancy, and the remainder lacks a known reason. For this sample there are about 260,000 clones; around 91% appear just once. Jointly, the top ten make up around 2% of the sample. Sequenced input: PBMCs or T cells enriched from blood (not recorded which). Source of these receptors: a woman between 18 and 29 years old who had recovered from COVID-19.

This chain links TRBV6-5 with TRBJ2-3; 9 nucleotides agree with TRBD2. Germline loops: CDR1 MNHEY, CDR2 SVGAGI. CDR3 length: 14 amino acids. The V gene end was trimmed by 7 bases and the J gene end by 11 bases; junction bases not matched to a gene: 13. The CDR3 loop is CASTPPGEAGGQYF. The CDR3 DNA follows: TGTGCCAGCACCCCCCCTGGAGAAGCGGGGGGGCAGTATTTT.

The V and J genes are TRBV10-2 and TRBJ1-2, with TRBD1 matching over 7 bases. With 7 bases clipped from V and 2 bases from J, the junction kept 1 base outside the gene matches. The CDR3 is made up of 12 amino acids. Germline-derived CDR1 and CDR2 are WSHSY and SAAADI. The CDR3 is CASMTGNYGYTF. CDR3 in DNA: TGCGCCAGCATGACAGGGAACTATGGCTACACCTTC.

The J gene is TRBJ1-2, the V gene TRBV19; 9 positions match TRBD1. The CDR3 sequence is 14 residues long. Germline-derived CDR1 and CDR2 are LNHDA and SQIVND (reference sequence). J lost 5 bases, V lost 8 bases, and 9 bases had no gene match. CDR3 sequence (DNA): TGTGCCAGTCGGCCCGACAGGGGGTTTTATGGCTACACCTTC. Its protein is CASRPDRGFYGYTF.

The chain recombines TRBV3-1 (or the pseudogene TRBV3-2) with TRBJ2-1; the D gene is possibly TRBD2 (6 bases). V shed 5 bases and J shed 0 bases, with 14 bases lying between them. Looked up from germline, CDR1 is LGHDT and CDR2 is YNNKEL (reference sequence). The CDR3 has 16 amino acids. Here the CDR3 DNA reads TGTGCCAGCAGCAACTTGGCGGGGAGCTCCTACAATGAGCAGTTCTTC. This codes for CASSNLAGSSYNEQFF.

This clone was detected once. The chain links TRBV6-5 to TRBJ2-7, with a possible D match to TRBD1 (6 bases). Germline values: CDR1 MNHEY, CDR2 SVGAGI. V lost 5 bases, J lost 0 bases, and 14 bases lay in between. The CDR3 spans 15 residues. DNA of the CDR3: TGTGCCAGCAGTCCAATCCCGGACAGCTCCTACGAGCAGTACTTC. This codes for CASSPIPDSSYEQYF.

The chain uses TRBV27 and TRBJ1-1; 11 nucleotides line up with TRBD1. Germline V gene sequence: CDR1 MNHEY, CDR2 SMNVEV (reference sequence). V lost 5 bases, J lost 0 bases, and 8 bases stayed unmatched. There are 17 residues in the CDR3. CDR3 coding DNA: TGTGCCAGCAGTAGAAGGACAGGGGGCAAAATGAACACTGAAGCTTTCTTT. Amino acid sequence: CASSRRTGGKMNTEAFF.

CDR3 in amino acids: CASFETGRPNQPQHF. The CDR3 coding sequence is TGTGCCAGCTTTGAGACAGGGCGCCCCAATCAGCCCCAGCATTTT. V gene TRBV21-1 combines with J gene TRBJ1-5; TRBD1, the table's D call, lacks a check against the DNA. TRBV21-1 is classified as a pseudogene. The CDR3 length is 15 residues.

The rearrangement uses TRBV25-1 and TRBJ1-5; possibly TRBD1 for D (6 bases). The CDR3 covers 15 residues. V lost 3 bases, J lost 3 bases, and 12 bases lay in between. CDR1 MGHDK and CDR2 SYGVNS come from the germline V gene. The DNA for the CDR3 is TGTGCCAGCAGTGAGGCATCAGGGGACAATCAGCCCCAGCATTTT. This sequence encodes CASSEASGDNQPQHF.

The V gene is TRBV27, the J gene TRBJ1-5; 8 bases agree with TRBD1. With 4 bases clipped from V and 4 bases from J, the junction kept 12 bases outside the gene matches. This CDR3 spans 17 amino acids. The V gene's germline CDR1 is MNHEY and CDR2 SMNVEV (reference sequence). CDR3 sequence reads: CASSSSTGAHHNQPQHF. In DNA, the CDR3 is TGTGCCAGCAGTTCATCGACAGGGGCGCATCATAATCAGCCCCAGCATTTT.

The V call is TRBV13, the J call TRBJ1-4, with 10 bases aligning to TRBD1. V was clipped by 4 bases and J by 8 bases; unmatched bases: 4. Germline-derived CDR1 and CDR2 are PRHDT and FYEKMQ (reference sequence). The CDR3 sequence is 14 residues long. This CDR3 reads CASSSGTGDEKLFF. CDR3 bases: TGTGCCAGCAGCTCAGGGACAGGGGACGAAAAACTGTTTTTT.

The gene calls are TRBV5-1 and TRBJ2-7, with D maybe TRBD2 (5 bases). This CDR3 region has 14 residues. Germline CDR1 reads SGHRS; CDR2 reads YFSETQ. V was shortened by 4 bases and J by 0 bases, with 11 bases between the two germline ends. DNA of the CDR3: TGCGCCAGCAGCAACCAAGGGAGCTCCTACGAGCAGTACTTC. It encodes CASSNQGSSYEQYF.

A note on this clone: Other nucleotide sequences in the sample specify the same CDR3. The V gene is TRBV3-1 (or the pseudogene TRBV3-2), the J gene TRBJ1-2; 7 bases map to TRBD1. Germline CDR1 and CDR2: LGHDT and YNNKEL (reference sequence). Trimming removed 3 bases from V and 4 bases from J; junction bases left unmatched: 5. The CDR3 spans 14 residues. The DNA of the CDR3 is TGTGCCAGCAGCCAGGAGACAGGGATCTATGGCTACACCTTC. It yields the protein CASSQETGIYGYTF.

On this clone: This same CDR3 is encoded by further DNA sequences in the sample. This chain connects TRBV24-1 to TRBJ1-1; 8 nucleotides agree with TRBD1. V lost 5 bases, J lost 1 base, and 2 bases stayed unmatched. This CDR3 contains 14 residues. Germline V gene sequence: CDR1 KGHDR, CDR2 SFDVKD. The CDR3 protein is CATSAGQGNTEAFF. As DNA, the CDR3 is TGTGCCACCAGTGCAGGACAGGGGAACACTGAAGCTTTCTTT.

The CDR3 coding sequence is TGTGCCAGCATCGGTTTCTTGCATAGCTCCTACGAGCAGTACTTC. Translating gives CASIGFLHSSYEQYF. This chain connects TRBV6-5 to TRBJ2-7; no reliable D call. Between the trimmed V and J ends, which lost 7 bases and 0 bases, there was a span of 16 bases. This CDR3 is built from 15 residues. CDR1 and CDR2 (germline): MNHEY, SVGAGI.

The V call is TRBV27, the J call TRBJ1-2; D perhaps matches TRBD1 (6 bases). V was trimmed by 2 bases and J by 7 bases, leaving 11 bases between them. Germline values: CDR1 MNHEY, CDR2 SMNVEV (reference sequence). This CDR3 is built from 13 residues. The CDR3 DNA follows: TGTGCCAGCAGTTTAACAGGGAGTAGTGGCTACACCTTC. Translation: CASSLTGSSGYTF.

The rearrangement joins TRBV29-1 to TRBJ1-3; D uncertain. Trimming took off 7 bases at V and 0 bases at J, with 10 bases between the two ends. This CDR3 has 13 residues. Per germline, CDR1 SQVTM and CDR2 ANQGSEA. DNA for the CDR3: TGCAGCGCGCGACAACCCTCTGGAAACACCATATATTTT. The encoded protein is CSARQPSGNTIYF.

The V and J genes are TRBV2 and TRBJ1-1; no clear D gene. The CDR3 has 14 residues. Trimming removed 3 bases from V and 1 base from J, with 9 bases in between. The V gene's germline CDR1 is SNHLY and CDR2 FYNNEI. CDR3 bases: TGTGCCAGCAGTGATGGCGGATCGAACACTGAAGCTTTCTTT. Amino acids: CASSDGGSNTEAFF.

The V and J genes are TRBV5-8 and TRBJ1-3; D might be TRBD1 (6 bases). Germline CDR1 reads SGHTS; CDR2 reads YDEGEE. The CDR3 runs to 12 residues. With 3 bases removed from V and 5 bases from J, the gap between germline ends came to 6 bases. The chain's CDR3 is CASSWDRNTIYF. For the CDR3, the DNA is TGTGCCAGCAGCTGGGACAGAAACACCATATATTTT.

The rearrangement links TRBV3-1 (or the pseudogene TRBV3-2) to TRBJ1-1; 7 nucleotides align to TRBD1. V shed 3 bases, J shed 5 bases, and the junction held 9 bases outside the gene matches. CDR3 length: 15 residues. Germline V gives CDR1 LGHDT, CDR2 YNNKEL (reference sequence). CDR3 DNA sequence: TGTGCCAGCAGCCATTCCGACAGGGAAGGGACTGAAGCTTTCTTT. Protein sequence: CASSHSDREGTEAFF.

The CDR3 bases are TGTGCCACCAGTGGGGACAGGGAGCCGCCGGGGTATGGCTACACCTTC. Amino acid sequence: CATSGDREPPGYGYTF. The chain joins TRBV24-1 to TRBJ1-2; TRBD1 matches 9 bases. The ends lost 5 bases at V and 5 bases at J; junction bases unmatched: 11. The CDR3 extends over 16 amino acids. The germline CDR1 and CDR2 sequences are KGHDR and SFDVKD.

This chain uses TRBV27 with TRBJ1-4, with D perhaps matching TRBD1 (5 bases). Looked up from germline, CDR1 is MNHEY and CDR2 is SMNVEV (reference sequence). The CDR3 sequence is 13 residues long. V was trimmed by 5 bases and J by 7 bases, leaving 11 bases between them. In nucleotides, the CDR3 is TGTGCCAGCAGTCGGTGGGGCGGTGAAAAACTGTTTTTT. It encodes CASSRWGGEKLFF.

The rearrangement links TRBV19 to TRBJ2-7; 8 bases are a match to TRBD1. In germline, CDR1 is LNHDA, CDR2 SQIVND (reference sequence). The CDR3 totals 15 residues. Trimming cost V 1 base and J 3 bases; bases outside gene matches: 5. Here the CDR3 reads CASSIAAGGSYEQYF. The CDR3 DNA is TGTGCCAGTAGTATAGCGGCAGGGGGCAGCTACGAGCAGTACTTC. The whole variable domain, remainder taken from reference TRBV19 and TRBJ2-7, is DGGITQSPKYLFRKEGQNVTLSCEQNLNHDAMYWYRQDPGQGLRLIYYSQIVNDFQKGDIAEGYSVSREKKESFPLTVTSAQKNPTAFYLCASSIAAGGSYEQYFGPGTRLTVT.

The chain is built from TRBV3-1 (or the pseudogene TRBV3-2) and TRBJ1-6, with 7 bases identical to TRBD1. Germline loops: CDR1 LGHDT, CDR2 YNNKEL (reference sequence). The trim removed 1 base at V and 7 bases at J, leaving 4 bases unmatched. The length of the CDR3 is 15 residues. CDR3 sequence: CASSQARTGNSPLHF. The CDR3 DNA reads TGTGCCAGCAGCCAAGCGAGGACAGGCAATTCACCCCTCCACTTT.

This chain connects TRBV11-2 to TRBJ2-7; TRBD1 is a possible D gene (5 bases). Germline V gene data show CDR1 as SGHAT and CDR2 as FQNNGV. The CDR3 is made up of 15 amino acids. Trimming took off 0 bases at V and 1 base at J, with 10 bases between the two ends. The chain's CDR3 is CASSLEPGPSYEQYF. The CDR3 coding sequence is TGTGCCAGCAGCTTAGAACCAGGGCCGTCCTACGAGCAGTACTTC.

The chain has TRBV5-4 and TRBJ2-7; 8 nucleotides align to TRBD1. The CDR3 length is 15 residues. Germline CDR1 SGHNT, CDR2 YYREEE (reference sequence). Unmatched junction bases numbered 5, after V lost 0 bases and J lost 3 bases. CDR3 nucleotides: TGTGCCAGCAGCTTGGCCGGGACAGGAAGCTACGAGCAGTACTTC. It codes for CASSLAGTGSYEQYF.

The chain combines TRBV3-1 (or the pseudogene TRBV3-2) with TRBJ2-3, with D unclear. Trimming shortened V by 4 bases and J by 2 bases, and 7 bases separated the two germline ends. The germline gives CDR1 LGHDT, CDR2 YNNKEL (reference sequence). This CDR3 region has 13 residues. The CDR3 protein is CASSLSPTDTQYF. The CDR3 region has the DNA TGTGCCAGCAGCCTTTCTCCCACAGATACGCAGTATTTT.

On this clone: This sample also contains other DNA sequences that code for the same CDR3. The rearrangement links TRBV11-2 to TRBJ2-3; 7 positions agree with TRBD1. The CDR3 totals 16 residues. Germline trimming cut 5 bases from V and 0 bases from J; bases unmatched to any gene: 8. Germline CDR1 SGHAT, CDR2 FQNNGV. The CDR3, as DNA: TGTGCCAGCAGCCCCCCGGGACAGTTAAGCACAGATACGCAGTATTTT. Amino acids: CASSPPGQLSTDTQYF.

V gene TRBV6-5 combines with J gene TRBJ1-5; D may be TRBD1 (5 bases). CDR1 MNHEY and CDR2 SVGAGI come from the germline V gene. The CDR3 sequence is 13 residues long. Trimming removed 10 bases from V and 1 base from J, with 11 bases in between. CDR3 protein: CATSPGSNQPQHF. The CDR3 DNA is TGTGCCACTTCACCAGGGAGCAATCAGCCCCAGCATTTT.